This T cell receptor beta chain was sequenced during a study of cytomegalovirus exposure and HLA in healthy donors. Remarks on this clone: Its target is unknown.

General observations from the study: Subsequent analysis showed first-cohort TCR clusters tending to co-occur in 120 validation repertoires. Per published reports, the classifier diagnosed cytomegalovirus status with high specificity and sensitivity.

The length of the CDR3 is 17 residues. Germline V gene lookup returns CDR1 SGDLS and CDR2 YYNGEE. Trimming at V came to 6 bases and at J to 4 bases, leaving 18 bases not matched to a gene. The repertoire was sequenced with immunoSEQ multiplex PCR; TCRdb's copy has only in-frame clones and lacks some. The table lists roughly 60,000 clones, approximately 95% of them singletons. The chain couples TRBV9 to TRBJ2-7; 8 bases map to TRBD2. The source material was PBMCs. This sequence was found in a woman aged 18-30 years in good health and CMV-seropositive. CDR3 DNA: TGTGCCAGCACCGAAGAGTTCAGAAGCGGGAGTCCATACGAGCAGTACTTC. It translates to CASTEEFRSGSPYEQYF. The entire variable domain, with the rest obtained from reference TRBV9 and TRBJ2-7, is as follows: DSGVTQTPKHLITATGQRVTLRCSPRSGDLSVYWYQQSLDQGLQFLIQYYNGEERAKGNILERFSAQQFPDLHSELNLSSLELGDSALYFCASTEEFRSGSPYEQYFGPGTRLTVT.